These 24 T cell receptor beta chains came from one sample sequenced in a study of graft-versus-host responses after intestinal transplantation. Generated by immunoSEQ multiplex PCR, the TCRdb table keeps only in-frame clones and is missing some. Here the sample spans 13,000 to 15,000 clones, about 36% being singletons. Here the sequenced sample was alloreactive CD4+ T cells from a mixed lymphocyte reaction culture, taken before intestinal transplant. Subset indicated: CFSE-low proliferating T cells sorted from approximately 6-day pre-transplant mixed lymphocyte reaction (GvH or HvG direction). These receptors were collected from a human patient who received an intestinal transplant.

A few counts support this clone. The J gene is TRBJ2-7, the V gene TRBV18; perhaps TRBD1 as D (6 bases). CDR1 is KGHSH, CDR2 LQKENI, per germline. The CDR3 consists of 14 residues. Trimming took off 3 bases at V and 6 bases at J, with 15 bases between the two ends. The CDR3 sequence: CASSPDRLPGEQYF. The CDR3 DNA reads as TGTGCCAGCTCACCCGACAGGCTCCCGGGCGAGCAGTACTTC.

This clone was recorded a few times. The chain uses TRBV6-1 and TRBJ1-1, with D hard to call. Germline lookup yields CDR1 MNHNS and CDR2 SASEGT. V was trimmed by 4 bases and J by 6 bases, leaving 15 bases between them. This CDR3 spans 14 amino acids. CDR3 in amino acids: CASSGQSIMAEAFF. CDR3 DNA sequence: TGTGCCAGCAGTGGCCAAAGCATTATGGCTGAAGCTTTCTTT.

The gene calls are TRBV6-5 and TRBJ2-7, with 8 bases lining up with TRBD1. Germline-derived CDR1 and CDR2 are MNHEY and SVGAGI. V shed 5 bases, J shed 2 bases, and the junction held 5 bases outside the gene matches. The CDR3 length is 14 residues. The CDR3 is CASSAHRGAYEQYF. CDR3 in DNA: TGTGCCAGCAGTGCTCACAGGGGGGCCTACGAGCAGTACTTC.

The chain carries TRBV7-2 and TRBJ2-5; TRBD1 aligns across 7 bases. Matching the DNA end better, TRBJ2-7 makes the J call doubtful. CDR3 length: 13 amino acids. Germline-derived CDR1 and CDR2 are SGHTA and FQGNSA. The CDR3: CASSSGQSFEQYF. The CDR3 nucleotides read TGTGCCAGCAGCTCGGGACAGTCGTTCGAGCAGTACTTC.

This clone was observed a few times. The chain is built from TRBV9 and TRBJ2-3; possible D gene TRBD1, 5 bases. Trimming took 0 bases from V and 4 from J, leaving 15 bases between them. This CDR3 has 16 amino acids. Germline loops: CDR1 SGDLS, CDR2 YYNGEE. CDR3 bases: TGTGCCAGCAGCGTAGGTAGGGGTAGGAGCGCAGATACGCAGTATTTT. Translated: CASSVGRGRSADTQYF. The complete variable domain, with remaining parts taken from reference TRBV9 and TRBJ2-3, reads DSGVTQTPKHLITATGQRVTLRCSPRSGDLSVYWYQQSLDQGLQFLIQYYNGEERAKGNILERFSAQQFPDLHSELNLSSLELGDSALYFCASSVGRGRSADTQYFGPGTRLTVL.

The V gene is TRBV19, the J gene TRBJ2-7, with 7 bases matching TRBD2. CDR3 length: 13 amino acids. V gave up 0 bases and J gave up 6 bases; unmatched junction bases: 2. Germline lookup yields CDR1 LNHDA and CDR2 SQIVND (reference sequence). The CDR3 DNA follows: TGTGCCAGTAGTATAGAAATAGCGGGCGAGCAGTACTTC. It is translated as CASSIEIAGEQYF.

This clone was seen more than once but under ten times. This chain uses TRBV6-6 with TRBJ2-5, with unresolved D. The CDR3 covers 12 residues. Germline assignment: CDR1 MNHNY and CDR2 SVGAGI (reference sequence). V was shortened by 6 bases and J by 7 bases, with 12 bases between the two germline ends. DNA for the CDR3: TGTGCCAGCAGAGCCGGGTTCGGGACCCAGTACTTC. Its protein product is CASRAGFGTQYF.

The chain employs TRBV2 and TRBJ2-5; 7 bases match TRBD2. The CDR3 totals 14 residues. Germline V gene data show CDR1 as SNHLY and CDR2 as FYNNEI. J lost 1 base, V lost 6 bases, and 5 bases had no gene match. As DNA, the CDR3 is TGTGCCAGCAGGGCTTCTAGCGGCCAAGAGACCCAGTACTTC. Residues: CASRASSGQETQYF.

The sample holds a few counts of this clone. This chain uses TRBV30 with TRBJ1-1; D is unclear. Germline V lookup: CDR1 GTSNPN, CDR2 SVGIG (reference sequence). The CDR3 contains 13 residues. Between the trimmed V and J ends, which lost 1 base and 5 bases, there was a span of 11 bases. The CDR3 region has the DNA TGTGCCTGGAGTGGCCAGGCTCGGACTGAAGCTTTCTTT. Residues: CAWSGQARTEAFF.

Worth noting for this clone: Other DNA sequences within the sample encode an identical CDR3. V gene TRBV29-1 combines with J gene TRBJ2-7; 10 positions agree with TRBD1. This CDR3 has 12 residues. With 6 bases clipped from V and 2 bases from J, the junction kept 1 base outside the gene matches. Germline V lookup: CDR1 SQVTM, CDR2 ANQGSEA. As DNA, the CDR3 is TGCAGCGTCGGGACAGGGGCCTACGAGCAGTACTTC. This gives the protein CSVGTGAYEQYF.

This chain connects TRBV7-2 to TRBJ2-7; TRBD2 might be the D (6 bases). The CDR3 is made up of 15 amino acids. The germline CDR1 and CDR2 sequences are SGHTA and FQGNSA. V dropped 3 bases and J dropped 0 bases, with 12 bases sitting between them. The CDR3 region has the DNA TGTGCCAGCAGCTTTCCCGGGGGAACCTCCTACGAGCAGTACTTC. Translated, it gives CASSFPGGTSYEQYF.

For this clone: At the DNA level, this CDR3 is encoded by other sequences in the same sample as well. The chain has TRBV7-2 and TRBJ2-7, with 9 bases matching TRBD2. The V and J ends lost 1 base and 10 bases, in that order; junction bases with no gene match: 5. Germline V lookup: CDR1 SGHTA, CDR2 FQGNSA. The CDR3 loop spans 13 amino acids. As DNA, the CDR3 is TGTGCCAGCAGCTTAGGCGGGGGGGTCGAACAGTACTTC. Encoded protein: CASSLGGGVEQYF.

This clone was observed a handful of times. CDR3 bases: TGTGCCAGCAGCTTAGATCGGGGGAACACTGAAGCTTTCTTT. Protein: CASSLDRGNTEAFF. The V and J genes are TRBV11-3 and TRBJ1-1; the D is unclear. CDR1 and CDR2 from the germline V gene are SGHNT and YENEEA. Deletions cut 0 bases from V and 1 base from J, with 6 bases between. The CDR3 totals 14 residues.

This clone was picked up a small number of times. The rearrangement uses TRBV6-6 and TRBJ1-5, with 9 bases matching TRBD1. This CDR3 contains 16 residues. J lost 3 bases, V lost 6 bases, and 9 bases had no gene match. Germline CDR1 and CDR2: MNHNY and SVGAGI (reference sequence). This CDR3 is CASSLAGTGNNQPQHF. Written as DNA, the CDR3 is TGTGCCAGCAGCCTGGCCGGGACAGGGAACAATCAGCCCCAGCATTTT.

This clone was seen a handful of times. CDR3 residues: CASSPQTGRSQETQYF. Written as DNA, the CDR3 is TGTGCCAGCTCACCCCAGACAGGGAGATCCCAAGAGACCCAGTACTTC. This sequence joins TRBV18 and TRBJ2-5; 7 positions match TRBD1. Germline V gives CDR1 KGHSH, CDR2 LQKENI. This CDR3 has 16 amino acids. J was trimmed by 1 base and V by 3 bases; bases with no gene match: 8.

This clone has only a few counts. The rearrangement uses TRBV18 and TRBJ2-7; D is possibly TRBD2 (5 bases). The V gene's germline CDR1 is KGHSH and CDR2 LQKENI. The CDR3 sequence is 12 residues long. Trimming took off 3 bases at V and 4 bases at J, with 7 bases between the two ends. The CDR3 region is CASSPDSYEQYF. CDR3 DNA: TGTGCCAGCTCACCGGACTCATACGAGCAGTACTTC.

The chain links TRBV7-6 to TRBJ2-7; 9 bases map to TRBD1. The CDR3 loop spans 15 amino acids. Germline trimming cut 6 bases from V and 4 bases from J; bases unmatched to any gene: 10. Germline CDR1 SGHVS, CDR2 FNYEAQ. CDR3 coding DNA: TGTGCCAGCAGTCTAGTCGGACAGGGGACATACGAGCAGTACTTC. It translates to CASSLVGQGTYEQYF.

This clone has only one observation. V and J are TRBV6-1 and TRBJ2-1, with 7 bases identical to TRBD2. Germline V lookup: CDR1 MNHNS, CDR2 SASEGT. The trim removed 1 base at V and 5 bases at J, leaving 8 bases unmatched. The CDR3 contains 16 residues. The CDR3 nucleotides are TGTGCCAGCAGTGAAGGATGGGGGAGGGGCCACAATGAGCAGTTCTTC. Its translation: CASSEGWGRGHNEQFF.

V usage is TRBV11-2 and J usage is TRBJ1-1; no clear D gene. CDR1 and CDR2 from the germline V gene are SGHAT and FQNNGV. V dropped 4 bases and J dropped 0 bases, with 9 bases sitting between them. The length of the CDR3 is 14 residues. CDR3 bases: TGTGCCAGCAGCTCGAGGGCCATGAACACTGAAGCTTTCTTT. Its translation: CASSSRAMNTEAFF.

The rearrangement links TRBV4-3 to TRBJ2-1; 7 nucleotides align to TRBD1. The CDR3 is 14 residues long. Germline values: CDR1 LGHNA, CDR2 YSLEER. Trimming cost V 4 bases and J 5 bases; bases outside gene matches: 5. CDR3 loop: CASSRAGTDNEQFF. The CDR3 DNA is TGCGCCAGCAGCCGAGCAGGGACAGACAATGAGCAGTTCTTC.

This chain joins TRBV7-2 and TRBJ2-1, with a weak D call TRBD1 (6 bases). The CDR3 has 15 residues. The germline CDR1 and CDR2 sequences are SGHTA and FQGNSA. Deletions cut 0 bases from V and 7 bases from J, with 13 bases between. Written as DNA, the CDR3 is TGTGCCAGCAGCTTAGCGGGGGCTCTTGGGAATGAGCAGTTCTTC. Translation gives CASSLAGALGNEQFF. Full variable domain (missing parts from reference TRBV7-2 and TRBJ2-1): GAGVSQSPSNKVTEKGKDVELRCDPISGHTALYWYRQSLGQGLEFLIYFQGNSAPDKSGLPSDRFSAERTGGSVSTLTIQRTQQEDSAVYLCASSLAGALGNEQFFGPGTRLTVL.

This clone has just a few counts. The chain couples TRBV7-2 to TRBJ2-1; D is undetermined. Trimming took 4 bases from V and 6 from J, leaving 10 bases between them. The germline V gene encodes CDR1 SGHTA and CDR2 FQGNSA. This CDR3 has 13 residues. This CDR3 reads CASSSTPPNEQFF. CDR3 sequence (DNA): TGTGCCAGCAGCTCGACTCCCCCCAATGAGCAGTTCTTC.

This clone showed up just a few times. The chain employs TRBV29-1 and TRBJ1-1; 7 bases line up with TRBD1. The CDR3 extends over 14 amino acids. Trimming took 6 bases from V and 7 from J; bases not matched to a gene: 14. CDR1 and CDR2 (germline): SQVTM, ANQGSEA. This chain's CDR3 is CSVAPPGQRYEAFF. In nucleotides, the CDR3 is TGCAGCGTGGCGCCCCCGGGACAGCGATATGAAGCTTTCTTT.

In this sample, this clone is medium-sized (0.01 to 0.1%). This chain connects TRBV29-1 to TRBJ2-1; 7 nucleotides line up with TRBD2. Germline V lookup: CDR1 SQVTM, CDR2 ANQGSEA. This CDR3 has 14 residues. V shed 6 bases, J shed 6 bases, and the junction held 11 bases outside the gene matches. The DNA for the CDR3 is TGCAGCGTCGAGGACCCAAGCGGGATCAATGAGCAGTTCTTC. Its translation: CSVEDPSGINEQFF.